One T cell receptor (beta chain) is described in this entry. This record comes from a study of blood T cell repertoires in COVID-19. Background on the study: Acute and convalescent COVID-19 samples came from the United States, Italy and Spain.

V was trimmed by 1 base and J by 5 bases, leaving 24 bases between them. This CDR3 spans 19 amino acids. Per germline, CDR1 SGHTA and CDR2 FQGNSA. Using immunoSEQ multiplex PCR, the repertoire was profiled, and TCRdb retains in-frame clones only, with some absent. This sample yields over 250,000 clones, of which over 75% are seen a single time; 0.75% to 1% belongs to the top ten. Participants were placed into cohorts based on the clinical history they reported. Input material: PBMCs or T cells enriched from blood (not recorded which). The rearrangement joins TRBV7-2 to TRBJ1-3; D is perhaps TRBD1 (6 bases). The TCR sequence derives from a woman aged 25 to 39 who had recovered from COVID-19. The CDR3 sequence is CASSLGQGHPKSARNTIYF. The CDR3 DNA reads TGTGCCAGCAGCTTAGGTCAGGGGCATCCCAAGAGTGCTCGAAACACCATATATTTT.